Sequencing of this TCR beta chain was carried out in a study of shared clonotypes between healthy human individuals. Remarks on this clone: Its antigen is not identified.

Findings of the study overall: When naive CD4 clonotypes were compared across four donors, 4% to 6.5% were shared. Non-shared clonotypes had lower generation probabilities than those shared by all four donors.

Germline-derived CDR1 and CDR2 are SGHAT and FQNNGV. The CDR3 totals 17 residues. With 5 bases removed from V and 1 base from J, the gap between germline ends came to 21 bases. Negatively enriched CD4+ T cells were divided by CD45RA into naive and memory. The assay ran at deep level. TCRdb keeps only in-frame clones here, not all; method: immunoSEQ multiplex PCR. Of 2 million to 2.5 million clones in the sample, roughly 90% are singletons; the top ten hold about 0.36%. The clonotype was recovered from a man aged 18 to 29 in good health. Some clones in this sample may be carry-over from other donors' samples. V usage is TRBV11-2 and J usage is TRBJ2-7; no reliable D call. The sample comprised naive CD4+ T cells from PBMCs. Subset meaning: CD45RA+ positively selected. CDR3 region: CASSPLNGGVFSYEQYF. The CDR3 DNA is TGTGCCAGCAGCCCTTTGAACGGCGGTGTATTTTCCTACGAGCAGTACTTC. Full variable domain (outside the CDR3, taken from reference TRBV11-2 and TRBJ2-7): EAGVAQSPRYKIIEKRQSVAFWCNPISGHATLYWYQQILGQGPKLLIQFQNNGVVDDSQLPKDRFSAERLKGVDSTLKIQPAKLEDSAVYLCASSPLNGGVFSYEQYFGPGTRLTVT.